This TCR beta chain was recorded in a study of blood T cells in healthy people across ages. Overall study results and limits: With donor CMV status unknown, expanded clonotype changes were possibly confounded.

The use of a sample-barcoded 5' primer and a J-beta primer mix characterized a second PCR of roughly 6 to 11 cycles. One entry per CDR3 protein results from TCRdb running MiXCR on the 5' RACE reads. The sample carries about 2 million distinct CDR3 sequences, about 50% recorded once. About this clonotype itself: Antigen: not known. At one of its ends the junction is not consistent with the germline gene, which may arise from a read error.

The sample consisted of blood. The TCR comes from a woman aged 40 to 50 in good health.

Here the CDR3 reads CASSYEVDTRYF. As DNA, the CDR3 is TGTGCCAGCAGTTACGAGGTAGATACGCGGTATTTT. The chain has TRBV6-6 and TRBJ2-3, with D hard to call. Germline-derived CDR1 and CDR2 are MNHNY and SVGAGI (reference sequence). The CDR3 extends over 12 amino acids.